Below, 20 T cell receptor beta chains from the same sample are listed, as sequenced in a study of sequential checkpoint blockade in melanoma. The repertoire was sequenced with immunoSEQ multiplex PCR; TCRdb's copy has only in-frame clones and lacks some. The table lists about 28,000 clones, 83% of them singletons, with 17% in the top ten. The treatment: randomized to nivolumab then ipilimumab (arm A) or the reverse (arm B). The specimen comprised CD8+ T cells sorted from blood (inferred from file names), sampled from a patient given nivolumab and ipilimumab in sequence. These receptors originate from a human donor with melanoma.

CDR3 coding DNA: TGTGCCAGCAGTTCGTCAGAGGGCTCCTACGAGCAGTACTTC. This encodes CASSSSEGSYEQYF. V usage is TRBV28 and J usage is TRBJ2-5; tentative D call: TRBD2 (5 bases). The better agreement between TRBJ2-7 and the DNA end casts doubt on the J call. This CDR3 spans 14 amino acids. Germline CDR1 reads MDHEN; CDR2 reads SYDVKM.

The chain couples TRBV6-5 to TRBJ2-7; D unclear. The CDR3 covers 13 residues. The germline gives CDR1 MNHEY, CDR2 SVGAGI. V was pared by 6 bases and J by 5 bases, with 14 bases between. The CDR3 protein is CASSQRLLDEQYF. CDR3 DNA sequence: TGTGCCAGCAGCCAACGACTGCTAGACGAGCAGTACTTC.

The chain employs TRBV29-1 and TRBJ2-3, with D possibly being TRBD1 (6 bases). Trimming stripped 6 bases from V and 1 base from J, with 11 bases between. The CDR3 covers 13 residues. CDR1 is SQVTM and CDR2 is ANQGSEA in the germline V gene. CDR3 DNA sequence: TGCAGCGTCTACAGGGATGGCACAGATACGCAGTATTTT. Protein sequence: CSVYRDGTDTQYF.

The V call is TRBV27, the J call TRBJ2-3; D is undetermined. There are 14 residues in the CDR3. Deletions cut 5 bases from V and 3 bases from J, with 12 bases between. Germline loops: CDR1 MNHEY, CDR2 SMNVEV (reference sequence). The CDR3 here is CASSPLLRTDTQYF. As DNA, the CDR3 is TGTGCCAGCAGTCCCTTACTCCGTACAGATACGCAGTATTTT.

This sequence joins TRBV4-3 and TRBJ2-1; 7 bases align to TRBD2. Germline CDR1 LGHNA, CDR2 YSLEER. Trimming at V came to 2 bases and at J to 7 bases, leaving 11 bases not matched to a gene. There are 16 residues in the CDR3. In nucleotides, the CDR3 is TGCGCCAGCAGCCAATCGTCTGGGGGGGAGATAAATGAGCAGTTCTTC. Encoded protein: CASSQSSGGEINEQFF.

CDR3 protein: CASSFHSFTGELFF. In nucleotides, the CDR3 is TGTGCCAGCAGCTTCCACAGTTTTACCGGGGAGCTGTTTTTT. The chain uses TRBV7-3 and TRBJ2-2; D unresolved. Germline V CDR1 and CDR2: SGHTA, FQGTGA. Trimming cost V 3 bases and J 5 bases, with 10 bases left between them. The CDR3 sequence is 14 residues long. Full variable domain (missing parts from reference TRBV7-3 and TRBJ2-2): GAGVSQTPSNKVTEKGKYVELRCDPISGHTALYWYRQSLGQGPEFLIYFQGTGAADDSGLPNDRFFAVRPEGSVSTLKIQRTERGDSAVYLCASSFHSFTGELFFGEGSRLTVL.

The chain employs TRBV7-9 and TRBJ1-2, with D tentatively TRBD1 (6 bases). The germline CDR1 and CDR2 sequences are SEHNR and FQNEAQ (reference sequence). The CDR3 runs to 13 residues. Trimming stripped 4 bases from V and 4 bases from J, with 10 bases between. As DNA, the CDR3 is TGTGCCAGCAGCTCGCTCAGGGGCTATGGCTACACCTTC. Translating it yields CASSSLRGYGYTF.

The rearrangement links TRBV4-3 to TRBJ1-2; 8 bases align to TRBD1. The V and J ends lost 0 bases and 13 bases, in that order; junction bases with no gene match: 4. CDR1 is LGHNA and CDR2 is YSLEER in the germline V gene. The CDR3 has 12 amino acids. CDR3 region: CASSQESGGLTF. The CDR3 DNA is TGCGCCAGCAGCCAAGAGTCAGGGGGCCTCACCTTC.

The chain links TRBV5-1 to TRBJ2-7; D not resolved. CDR1 is SGHRS, CDR2 YFSETQ, per germline. CDR3 length: 13 amino acids. The germline V and J ends were trimmed by 1 base and 3 bases, with 8 bases remaining between them. CDR3 residues: CASSLSPGYEQYF. The DNA for the CDR3 is TGCGCCAGCAGCTTGTCGCCCGGCTACGAGCAGTACTTC.

This chain joins TRBV10-3 and TRBJ2-1; D not resolved. The CDR3 runs 12 residues. Trimming took 0 bases from V and 13 from J, leaving 10 bases between them. CDR1 is ENHRY, CDR2 SYGVKD, per germline. The CDR3 region is CAISESRLAQFF. The CDR3 nucleotides are TGTGCCATCAGTGAGTCGAGACTGGCCCAGTTCTTC.

Of note for this clone: At one of its ends the junction is not consistent with the germline gene, which may arise from a read error. CDR3 in amino acids: CASSSPIGGVVHF. DNA of the CDR3: TGTGCCAGCAGCTCGCCTATTGGGGGCGTAGTGCACTTC. The chain recombines TRBV7-9 with TRBJ1-2; possibly TRBD1 for D (6 bases). Germline CDR1 and CDR2: SEHNR and FQNEAQ (reference sequence). This CDR3 is 13 amino acids long. Complete variable domain (other parts from reference TRBV7-9 and TRBJ1-2): DTGVSQNPRHKITKRGQNVTFRCDPISEHNRLYWYRQTLGQGPEFLTYFQNEAQLEKSRLLSDRFSAERPKGSFSTLEIQRTEQGDSAMYLCASSSPIGGVVHFGSGTRLTVV.

The gene calls are TRBV4-1 and TRBJ2-7; D not certain. The V and J ends lost 0 bases and 3 bases respectively, with 12 bases between them. This CDR3 region has 15 residues. CDR1 MGHRA and CDR2 YSYEKL come from the germline V gene. The CDR3 coding sequence is TGCGCCAGCAGCCAAGAGGGCTACAGCTACTACGAGCAGTACTTC. Translated: CASSQEGYSYYEQYF.

The CDR3 DNA sequence: TGTGCCAGCAGTCCAACCCCGGGGGGAACTTATGGCTACACCTTC. Encoded protein: CASSPTPGGTYGYTF. This chain joins TRBV5-4 and TRBJ1-2, with a possible D match to TRBD1 (5 bases). CDR3 length equals 15 residues. Trimming cost V 5 bases and J 5 bases, with 19 bases left between them. CDR1 and CDR2 from the germline V gene are SGHNT and YYREEE (reference sequence).

The chain carries TRBV9 and TRBJ2-2; 7 nucleotides match TRBD2. Losses at the gene ends were 3 bases for V and 2 bases for J; bases not matched to a gene: 4. The CDR3 has 15 residues. From germline, CDR1 is SGDLS and CDR2 YYNGEE. The DNA for the CDR3 is TGTGCCAGCAGCGATGGCGGGAGAAACACCGGGGAGCTGTTTTTT. This codes for CASSDGGRNTGELFF.

The V call is TRBV27, the J call TRBJ2-5; perhaps TRBD2 as D (5 bases). The DNA end lines up better with TRBJ2-7; the J call may be wrong. Germline-derived CDR1 and CDR2 are MNHEY and SMNVEV (reference sequence). This CDR3 comprises 14 residues. CDR3 coding DNA: TGTGCCAGCAGTCCCCTGCCGGGGTTACACGAGCAGTACTTC. Protein product: CASSPLPGLHEQYF.

V gene TRBV6-4 combines with J gene TRBJ2-7; 13 bases are a match to TRBD2. Germline V lookup: CDR1 MRHNA, CDR2 SNTAGT. The CDR3 loop spans 19 amino acids. V lost 7 bases to trimming and J lost 1 base; unmatched junction nucleotides: 16. The CDR3 nucleotides are TGTGCCAGCATTCTTCCAGGACTAGCGGGAGTAATCGGTTCCTACGAGCAGTACTTC. Protein sequence: CASILPGLAGVIGSYEQYF.

The table lists this clone with a few counts. The J gene is TRBJ2-1, the V gene TRBV4-1, with D possibly being TRBD2 (5 bases). Germline V gene sequence: CDR1 MGHRA, CDR2 YSYEKL. The V and J ends lost 1 base and 5 bases respectively, with 12 bases between them. The CDR3 runs 15 residues. CDR3 in DNA: TGCGCCAGCAGCCAAGGAGACGGGGTGGACAATGAGCAGTTCTTC. It translates to CASSQGDGVDNEQFF.

The rearrangement joins TRBV7-2 to TRBJ2-1; 12 positions agree with TRBD2. Germline-derived CDR1 and CDR2 are SGHTA and FQGNSA. Trimming cost V 5 bases and J 8 bases; bases outside gene matches: 7. The CDR3 has 15 amino acids. DNA for the CDR3: TGTGCCAGCAGCAACCCGGGACTAGCGGGTTATGAGCAGTTCTTC. Translating gives CASSNPGLAGYEQFF.

This clone has only one observation. The chain employs TRBV19 and TRBJ2-3; no clear D gene. Germline V CDR1 and CDR2: LNHDA, SQIVND (reference sequence). With 2 bases removed from V and 4 bases from J, the gap between germline ends came to 10 bases. The CDR3 is made up of 14 amino acids. The DNA for the CDR3 is TGTGCCAGTAGTATAAGCAGGTCCCCAGATACGCAGTATTTT. Its protein is CASSISRSPDTQYF.

The V and J genes are TRBV7-8 and TRBJ2-2, with D uncertain. The CDR3 is 15 residues long. V was cut by 1 base and J by 0 bases, with 6 bases left in between. CDR1 is SGHVS, CDR2 FQNEAQ, per germline. The CDR3 region has the DNA TGTGCCAGCAGCTTAGGGCAAACGAACACCGGGGAGCTGTTTTTT. It codes for CASSLGQTNTGELFF.